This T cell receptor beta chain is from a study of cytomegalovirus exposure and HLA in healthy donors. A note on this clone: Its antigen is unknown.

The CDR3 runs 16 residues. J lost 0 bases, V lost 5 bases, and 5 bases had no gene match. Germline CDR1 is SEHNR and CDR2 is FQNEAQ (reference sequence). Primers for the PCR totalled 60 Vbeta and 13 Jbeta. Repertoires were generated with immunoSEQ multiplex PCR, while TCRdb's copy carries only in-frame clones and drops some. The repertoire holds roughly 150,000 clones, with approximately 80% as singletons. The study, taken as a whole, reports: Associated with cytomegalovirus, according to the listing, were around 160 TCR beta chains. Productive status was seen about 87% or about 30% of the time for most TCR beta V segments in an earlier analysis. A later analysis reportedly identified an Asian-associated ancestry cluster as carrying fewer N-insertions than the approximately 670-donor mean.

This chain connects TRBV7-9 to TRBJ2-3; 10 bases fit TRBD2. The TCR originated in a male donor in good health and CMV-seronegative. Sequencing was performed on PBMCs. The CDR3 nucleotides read TGTGCCAGCAGCCGAGGACTAGCGGCCAGCACAGATACGCAGTATTTT. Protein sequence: CASSRGLAASTDTQYF.